The 10 T cell receptor beta chains below were found in one sample sequenced in a study of identical twins. TCRdb recomputed calls from the 5' RACE reads with MiXCR, one row per CDR3 protein. The sample yields about 900,000 distinct CDR3 sequences, 12% seen once. Another study also made use of these data, one on yellow fever vaccine responses in identical twins.

Material: PBMCs. Receptors were obtained from a woman under 30 in good health.

This clonotype was recorded a few times. The chain couples TRBV11-2 to TRBJ2-1; 7 nucleotides match TRBD1. CDR1 and CDR2 (germline): SGHAT, FQNNGV. The ends lost 5 bases at V and 0 bases at J; junction bases unmatched: 4. CDR3 length: 15 residues. In DNA, the CDR3 is TGTGCCAGCAGCATCCGGGACAGCTCCTACAATGAGCAGTTCTTC. This sequence encodes CASSIRDSSYNEQFF.

This clonotype was seen repeatedly, ten times or more. The chain has TRBV7-9 and TRBJ1-6; no firm D call. Germline loops: CDR1 SEHNR, CDR2 FQNEAQ (reference sequence). CDR3 length equals 15 residues. Deletions cut 5 bases from V and 14 bases from J, with 22 bases between. The CDR3 coding sequence is TGTGCCAGCAGCCCAATAGCTGCGGGATCCGCCGCCCTCCACTTT. Its protein is CASSPIAAGSAALHF.

This clonotype was recorded at least ten times. The rearrangement uses TRBV12-3 or TRBV12-4 and TRBJ1-1; D unclear. CDR3 length: 12 amino acids. V was trimmed by 4 bases and J by 2 bases, leaving 5 bases between them. The CDR3 DNA reads TGTGCCAGCAGTTCGGACAACACTGAAGCTTTCTTT. It yields the protein CASSSDNTEAFF.

This clonotype was seen repeatedly, ten times or more. This rearrangement joins TRBV7-9 to TRBJ1-1; D call uncertain. Germline CDR1 reads SEHNR; CDR2 reads FQNEAQ (reference sequence). V lost 5 bases and J lost 1, with 17 bases in between. The CDR3 covers 16 residues. CDR3 protein: CASSGRVSRGNTEAFF. CDR3 coding DNA: TGTGCCAGCAGCGGAAGGGTATCGCGCGGGAACACTGAAGCTTTCTTT.

There are a few counts of this clonotype. The J gene is TRBJ2-7, the V gene TRBV9; perhaps TRBD2 as D (5 bases). The germline V and J ends were trimmed by 0 bases and 2 bases, with 12 bases remaining between them. The germline gives CDR1 SGDLS, CDR2 YYNGEE. This CDR3 contains 15 residues. DNA of the CDR3: TGTGCCAGCAGCGTAGAGGCTAGCTCAACCTACGAGCAGTACTTC. Residues: CASSVEASSTYEQYF. Full variable domain (remainder filled in from reference TRBV9 and TRBJ2-7): DSGVTQTPKHLITATGQRVTLRCSPRSGDLSVYWYQQSLDQGLQFLIQYYNGEERAKGNILERFSAQQFPDLHSELNLSSLELGDSALYFCASSVEASSTYEQYFGPGTRLTVT.

Many counts were recorded for this clonotype. The CDR3 nucleotides read TGTGCCACGGGGGCAGGCCAGAACACTGAAGCTTTCTTT. As protein: CATGAGQNTEAFF. The chain links TRBV10-3 to TRBJ1-1; maybe TRBD1 (6 bases). CDR1 and CDR2 (germline): ENHRY, SYGVKD. V shed 10 bases and J shed 1 base, with 13 bases lying between them. The CDR3 extends over 13 amino acids.

The J gene is TRBJ2-7, the V gene TRBV25-1, with 10 nucleotides matching TRBD1. Germline CDR1 reads MGHDK; CDR2 reads SYGVNS. Unmatched junction bases numbered 14, after V lost 4 bases and J lost 5 bases. There are 17 residues in the CDR3. The CDR3 spells CASSVLGTGDPGDEQYF. The CDR3 nucleotides read TGTGCCAGCAGTGTGTTAGGGACAGGGGATCCAGGGGACGAGCAGTACTTC.

In its sample, this clonotype was seen many times. A junction end diverges from the germline sequence, so it may reflect a read error. The J gene is TRBJ1-6, the V gene TRBV5-1; D gene uncertain. This CDR3 comprises 12 residues. CDR1 is SGHRS, CDR2 YFSETQ, per germline. The CDR3 spells CASSLDNSPLHF. DNA of the CDR3: TGTGCCAGCAGCTTAGATAATTCACCCCTCCACTTT.

The rearrangement joins TRBV4-2 to TRBJ2-7; 9 nucleotides align to TRBD2. Germline V gene data show CDR1 as LGHNA and CDR2 as YNFKEQ. There are 14 residues in the CDR3. Trimming took 4 bases from V and 7 from J; bases not matched to a gene: 8. CDR3 DNA: TGTGCCAGCAGCCCGACTAGCGGATCTTTAGAGCAGTACTTC. It specifies CASSPTSGSLEQYF.

A few counts support this clonotype. The J gene is TRBJ2-7, the V gene TRBV20-1; D remains ambiguous. Germline CDR1 and CDR2: DFQATT and SNEGSKA (reference sequence). The CDR3 contains 13 residues. Trimming took off 3 bases at V and 1 base at J, with 10 bases between the two ends. The CDR3 coding sequence is TGCAGTGCTAGGTGGCAGGAGTCCTACGAGCAGTACTTC. The encoded protein is CSARWQESYEQYF.